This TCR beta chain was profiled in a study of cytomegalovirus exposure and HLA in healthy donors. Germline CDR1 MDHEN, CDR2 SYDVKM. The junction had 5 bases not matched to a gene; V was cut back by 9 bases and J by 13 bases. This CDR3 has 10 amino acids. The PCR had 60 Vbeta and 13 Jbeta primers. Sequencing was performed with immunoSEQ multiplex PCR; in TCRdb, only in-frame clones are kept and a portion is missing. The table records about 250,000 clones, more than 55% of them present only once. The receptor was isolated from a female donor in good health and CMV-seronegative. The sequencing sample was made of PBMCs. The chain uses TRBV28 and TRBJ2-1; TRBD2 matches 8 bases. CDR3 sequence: CASSGTGQFF. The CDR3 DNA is TGTGCCAGTAGCGGGACGGGACAGTTCTTC.